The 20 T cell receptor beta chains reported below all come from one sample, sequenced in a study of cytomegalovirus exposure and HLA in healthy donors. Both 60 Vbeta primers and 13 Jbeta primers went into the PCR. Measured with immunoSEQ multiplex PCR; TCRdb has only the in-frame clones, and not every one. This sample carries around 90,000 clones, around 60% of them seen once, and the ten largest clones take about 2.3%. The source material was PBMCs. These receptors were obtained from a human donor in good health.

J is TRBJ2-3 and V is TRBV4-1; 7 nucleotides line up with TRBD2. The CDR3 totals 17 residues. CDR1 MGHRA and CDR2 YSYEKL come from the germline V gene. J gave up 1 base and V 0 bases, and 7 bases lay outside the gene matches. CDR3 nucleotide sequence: TGCGCCAGCAGCCAAGAGGCCAGCGGGGATGGCACAGATACGCAGTATTTT. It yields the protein CASSQEASGDGTDTQYF.

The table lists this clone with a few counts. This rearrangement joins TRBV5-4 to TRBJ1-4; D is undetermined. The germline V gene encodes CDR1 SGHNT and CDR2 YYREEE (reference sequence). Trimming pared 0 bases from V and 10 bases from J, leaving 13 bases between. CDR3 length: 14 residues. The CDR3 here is CASSLAGDVRKLFF. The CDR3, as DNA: TGTGCCAGCAGCTTGGCCGGAGACGTGAGAAAACTGTTTTTT.

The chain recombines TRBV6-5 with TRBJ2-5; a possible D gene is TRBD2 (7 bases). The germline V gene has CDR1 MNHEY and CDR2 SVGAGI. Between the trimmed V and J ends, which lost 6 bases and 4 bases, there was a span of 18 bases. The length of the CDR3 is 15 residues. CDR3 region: CASRELWGGRETQYF. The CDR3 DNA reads TGTGCCAGCAGAGAACTATGGGGGGGCCGAGAGACCCAGTACTTC.

CDR3 nucleotides: TGTGCCAGCAGCCCGGGACTAGCGGAGGAAGAGACCCAGTACTTC. It translates to CASSPGLAEEETQYF. The chain is built from TRBV5-8 and TRBJ2-5, with 11 bases identical to TRBD2. The V gene end was trimmed by 4 bases and the J gene end by 3 bases; junction bases not matched to a gene: 5. This CDR3 has 15 residues. The germline gives CDR1 SGHTS, CDR2 YDEGEE.

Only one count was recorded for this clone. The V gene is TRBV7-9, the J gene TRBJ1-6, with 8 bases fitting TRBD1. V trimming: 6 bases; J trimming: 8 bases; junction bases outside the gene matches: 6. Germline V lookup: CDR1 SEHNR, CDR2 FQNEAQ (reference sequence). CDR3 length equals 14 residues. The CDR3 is CASRPNRGDSPLHF. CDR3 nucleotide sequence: TGTGCCAGCAGACCGAACAGGGGGGATTCACCCCTCCACTTT.

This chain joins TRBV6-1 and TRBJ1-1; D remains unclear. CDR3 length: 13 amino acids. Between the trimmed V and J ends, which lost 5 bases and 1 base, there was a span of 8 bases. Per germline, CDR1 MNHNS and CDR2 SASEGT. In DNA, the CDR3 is TGTGCCAGCAGTAATCAGGCGAACACTGAAGCTTTCTTT. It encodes CASSNQANTEAFF.

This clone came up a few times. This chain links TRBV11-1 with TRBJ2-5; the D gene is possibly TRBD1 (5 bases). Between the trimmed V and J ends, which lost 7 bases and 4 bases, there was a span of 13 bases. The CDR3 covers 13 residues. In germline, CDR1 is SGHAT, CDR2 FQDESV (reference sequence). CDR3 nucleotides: TGTGCCAGCACTCCAGGGTCGCGAGAGACCCAGTACTTC. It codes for CASTPGSRETQYF.

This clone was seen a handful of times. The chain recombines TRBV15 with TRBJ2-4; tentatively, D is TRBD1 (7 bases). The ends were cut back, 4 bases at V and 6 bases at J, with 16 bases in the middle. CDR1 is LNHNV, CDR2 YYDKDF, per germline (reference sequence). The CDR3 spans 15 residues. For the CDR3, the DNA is TGTGCCACCAGCACAGGGGGGACGGGGGTAAACATTCAGTACTTC. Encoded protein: CATSTGGTGVNIQYF.

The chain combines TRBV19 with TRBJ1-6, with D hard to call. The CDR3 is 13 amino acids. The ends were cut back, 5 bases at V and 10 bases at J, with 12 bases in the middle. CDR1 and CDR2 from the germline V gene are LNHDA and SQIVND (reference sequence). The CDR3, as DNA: TGTGCCAGTAGTCCGTCGATGGAGTCACCCCTCCACTTT. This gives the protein CASSPSMESPLHF.

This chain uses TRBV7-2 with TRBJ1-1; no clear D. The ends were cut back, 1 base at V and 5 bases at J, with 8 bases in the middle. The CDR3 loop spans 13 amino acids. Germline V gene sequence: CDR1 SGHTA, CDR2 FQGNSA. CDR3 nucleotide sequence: TGTGCCAGCAGCTTAGGTTCGCGGACTGAAGCTTTCTTT. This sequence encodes CASSLGSRTEAFF.

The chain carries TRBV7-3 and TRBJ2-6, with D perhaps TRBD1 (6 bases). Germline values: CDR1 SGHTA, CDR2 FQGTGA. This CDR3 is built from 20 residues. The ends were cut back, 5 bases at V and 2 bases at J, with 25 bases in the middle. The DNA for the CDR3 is TGTGCCAGCAGCAAAACCTACAGGGCCCTAGATCTAACTGGGGCCAACGTCCTGACTTTC. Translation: CASSKTYRALDLTGANVLTF.

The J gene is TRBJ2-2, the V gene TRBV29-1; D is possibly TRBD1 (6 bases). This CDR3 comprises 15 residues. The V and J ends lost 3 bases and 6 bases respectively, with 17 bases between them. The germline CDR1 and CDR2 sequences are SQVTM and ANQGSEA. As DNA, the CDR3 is TGCAGCGTTGAGGACCCTACAGGGACGGCCGGGGAGCTGTTTTTT. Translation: CSVEDPTGTAGELFF.

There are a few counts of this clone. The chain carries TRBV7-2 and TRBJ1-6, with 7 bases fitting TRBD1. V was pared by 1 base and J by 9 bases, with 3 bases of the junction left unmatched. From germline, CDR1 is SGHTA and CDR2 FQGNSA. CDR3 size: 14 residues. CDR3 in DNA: TGTGCCAGCAGCTTAGGAGGGGGCGCTTCACCCCTCCACTTT. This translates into CASSLGGGASPLHF. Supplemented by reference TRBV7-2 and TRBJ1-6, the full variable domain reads GAGVSQSPSNKVTEKGKDVELRCDPISGHTALYWYRQSLGQGLEFLIYFQGNSAPDKSGLPSDRFSAERTGGSVSTLTIQRTQQEDSAVYLCASSLGGGASPLHFGNGTRLTVT.

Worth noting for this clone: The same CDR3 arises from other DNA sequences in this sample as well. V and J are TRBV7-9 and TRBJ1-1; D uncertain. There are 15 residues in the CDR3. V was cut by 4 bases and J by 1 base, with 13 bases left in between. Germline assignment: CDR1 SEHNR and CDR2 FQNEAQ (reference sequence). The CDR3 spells CASSYISAGNTEAFF. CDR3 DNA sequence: TGTGCCAGCAGCTACATCTCGGCAGGGAACACTGAAGCTTTCTTT.

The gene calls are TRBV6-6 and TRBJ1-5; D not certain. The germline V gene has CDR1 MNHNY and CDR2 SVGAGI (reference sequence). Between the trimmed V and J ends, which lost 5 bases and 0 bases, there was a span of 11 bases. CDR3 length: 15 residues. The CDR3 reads CASSGNTNSNQPQHF. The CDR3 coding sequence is TGTGCCAGCAGTGGCAACACTAATAGCAATCAGCCCCAGCATTTT.

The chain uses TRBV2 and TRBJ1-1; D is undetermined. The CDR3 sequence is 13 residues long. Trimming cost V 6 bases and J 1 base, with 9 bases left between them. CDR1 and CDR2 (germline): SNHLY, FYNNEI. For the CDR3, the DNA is TGTGCCAGCAGCCTCGACTGGAACACTGAAGCTTTCTTT. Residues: CASSLDWNTEAFF.

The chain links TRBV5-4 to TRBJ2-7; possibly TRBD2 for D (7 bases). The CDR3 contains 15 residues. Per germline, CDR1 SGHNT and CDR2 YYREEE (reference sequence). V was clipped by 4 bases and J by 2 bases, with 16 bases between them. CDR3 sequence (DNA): TGTGCCAGCAGCGGAGGGGGGGGGCATACCTACGAGCAGTACTTC. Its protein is CASSGGGGHTYEQYF.

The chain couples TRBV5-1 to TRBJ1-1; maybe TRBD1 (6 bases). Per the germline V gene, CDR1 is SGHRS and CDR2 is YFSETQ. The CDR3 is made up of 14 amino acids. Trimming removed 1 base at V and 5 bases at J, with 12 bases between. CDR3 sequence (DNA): TGCGCCAGCAGCTTGTACACAGGGAGTACTGAAGCTTTCTTT. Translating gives CASSLYTGSTEAFF.

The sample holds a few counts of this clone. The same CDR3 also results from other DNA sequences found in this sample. The CDR3 region has the DNA TGCGCCAGCAGCCCGGGACAGGGAAATGAAAAACTGTTTTTT. This sequence encodes CASSPGQGNEKLFF. This chain links TRBV5-1 with TRBJ1-4; 9 positions agree with TRBD1. This CDR3 spans 14 amino acids. CDR1 is SGHRS and CDR2 is YFSETQ in the germline V gene. The V gene end was trimmed by 4 bases and the J gene end by 5 bases; junction bases not matched to a gene: 3.

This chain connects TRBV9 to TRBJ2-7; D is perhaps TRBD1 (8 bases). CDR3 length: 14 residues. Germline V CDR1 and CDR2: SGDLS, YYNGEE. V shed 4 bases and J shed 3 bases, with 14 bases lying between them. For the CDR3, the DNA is TGTGCCAGCAGCTCCACAGGGGGGGTCTACGAGCAGTACTTC. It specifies CASSSTGGVYEQYF. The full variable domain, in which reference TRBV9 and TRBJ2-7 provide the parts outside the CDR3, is DSGVTQTPKHLITATGQRVTLRCSPRSGDLSVYWYQQSLDQGLQFLIQYYNGEERAKGNILERFSAQQFPDLHSELNLSSLELGDSALYFCASSSTGGVYEQYFGPGTRLTVT.